A selection of T cell receptor beta chains follows, all from one sample in a study of OX40 agonist ivuxolimab in advanced cancers. The protocol was immunoSEQ multiplex PCR, while the TCRdb copy is restricted to in-frame clones and leaves out a portion. Of 70,000 to 95,000 clones in the sample, approximately 90% are singletons; the top ten hold 0.71%. The sequencing used CD4+ or CD8+ T cells sorted from blood, collected in a trial of the OX40 agonist ivuxolimab. Receptors originate from an adult with an advanced solid tumor such as melanoma, head and neck, liver or kidney cancer. Both conserved end residues are part of each CDR3. The D gene is left open where the match is weak. A clone size is listed for some rows: how often the clone was seen (once, few, many), or a class if it is expanded.

clone size	D gene	V gene	J gene	CDR3 DNA	CDR3 protein
.	TRBD2	TRBV5-1	TRBJ2-3	TGCGCCAGCAGCCAATTGACTAGCGGGTTAACAGATACGCAGTATTTT	CASSQLTSGLTDTQYF
.	TRBD1	TRBV7-2	TRBJ1-2	TGTGCCAGCAGCGGGGGGACAGGGGCGCTCCGTGTCTATGGCTACACCTTC	CASSGGTGALRVYGYTF
.	.	TRBV28	TRBJ2-3	TGTGCCAGCCACTCGGGGCTCCGAGATACGCAGTATTTT	CASHSGLRDTQYF
.	.	TRBV7-6	TRBJ2-3	TGTGCCAGCAGCTTCGGATCGGGTAGCAGGACAGATACGCAGTATTTT	CASSFGSGSRTDTQYF
.	.	TRBV29-1	TRBJ1-1	TGCAGCGGAAACAGGGAGTCCGGCACTGAAGCTTTCTTT	CSGNRESGTEAFF
.	.	TRBV29-1	TRBJ2-3	TGCAGCGGGGTCGGTCATAGTGCACCCGATACGCAGTATTTT	CSGVGHSAPDTQYF
.	TRBD1	TRBV28	TRBJ2-7	TGTGCCAGCAGCCTACCGGGACAGGTCTACGAGCAGTACTTC	CASSLPGQVYEQYF
.	.	TRBV7-2	TRBJ2-3	TGTGCCAGCAGGGAACAGGGCGGCAGCACAGATACGCAGTATTTT	CASREQGGSTDTQYF
.	TRBD1	TRBV5-4	TRBJ2-7	TGTGCCAGCAGCTTGGCCGGGACAGGGGGCTACGAGCAGTACTTC	CASSLAGTGGYEQYF
.	.	TRBV7-2	TRBJ2-5	TGTGCCAGCAGCTTAGGACAGCTACAAGAGACCCAGTACTTC	CASSLGQLQETQYF
.	TRBD2	TRBV29-1	TRBJ2-1	TGCAGCGTTGAAGATGGACTAGTCGTCACAAAGCAGTTCTTC	CSVEDGLVVTKQFF
.	.	TRBV7-8	TRBJ2-5	TGTGCCAGCAGCCTGGGCAGCAGGGAGACCCAGTACTTC	CASSLGSRETQYF
.	.	TRBV19	TRBJ1-5	TGTGCCAGTAGTATAGGGTTGTCTCAGCCCCAGCATTTT	CASSIGLSQPQHF
.	.	TRBV7-9	TRBJ1-1	TGTGCCAGCAGCCGGGACACCACTGAAGCTTTCTTT	CASSRDTTEAFF
.	TRBD1	TRBV7-9	TRBJ2-2	TGTGCCAGCTCCACAGGGGGGCCCCCCGGGGAGCTGTTTTTT	CASSTGGPPGELFF
.	TRBD2	TRBV13	TRBJ2-3	TGTGCCAGCAGCTACGGACTAGCGACAGATACGCAGTATTTT	CASSYGLATDTQYF
.	.	TRBV6-5	TRBJ2-7	TGTGCGAGCACATTCCAATACGAGCAGTACTTC	CASTFQYEQYF
.	TRBD1	TRBV28	TRBJ2-5	TGTGCCAGCAGTCCGCCACAGGGGCAAGGACAAGAGACCCAGTACTTC	CASSPPQGQGQETQYF
.	.	TRBV30	TRBJ2-5	TGTGCCTGGACGGTCCTCCAAGAGACCCAGTACTTC	CAWTVLQETQYF
.	.	TRBV10-3	TRBJ1-1	TGTGCCATGAAACGGGCCTTGGGGCTTTTGAACACTGAAGCTTTCTTT	CAMKRALGLLNTEAFF
.	.	TRBV9	TRBJ1-2	TGTGCCAGCAGCCAAGAGAACTATGGCTACACCTTC	CASSQENYGYTF
few	TRBD1	TRBV7-9	TRBJ1-6	TGTGCCAGCAGCTTCGGAGCGTGGGGGTACGGGACAGGGGGTTACCCCCTCCACTTT	CASSFGAWGYGTGGYPLHF
.	.	TRBV29-1	TRBJ2-2	TGCAGCGTTCGGGGGTCCTCTTACACCGGGGAGCTGTTTTTT	CSVRGSSYTGELFF
.	.	TRBV28	TRBJ1-2	TGTGCCAGCAGTTTAAACAGCTATGGCTACACCTTC	CASSLNSYGYTF
.	.	TRBV25-1	TRBJ2-3	TGTGCCAGCCAAAGGGACCGCAACACAGATACGCAGTATTTT	CASQRDRNTDTQYF
.	.	TRBV27	TRBJ2-7	TGTGCCAGCAGTTTAGGCAGCTCGGTGGTCTTGTACGAGCAGTACTTC	CASSLGSSVVLYEQYF
.	.	TRBV7-9	TRBJ2-7	TGTGCCAGCAGCTTAATCCAGGGGGGAACCTACGAGCAGTACTTC	CASSLIQGGTYEQYF
once	.	TRBV5-4	TRBJ1-2	TGTGCCAGCAGCTTGGATCGTAACTATGGCTACACCTTC	CASSLDRNYGYTF
.	TRBD2	TRBV5-1	TRBJ2-3	TGCGCCAGCAGCTTGCAGGGACGTAGCGGGACCACAGATACGCAGTATTTT	CASSLQGRSGTTDTQYF
.	TRBD1	TRBV5-8	TRBJ1-1	TGTGCCAGCAGCCGAACTGGACAGGGCACTGAAGCTTTCTTT	CASSRTGQGTEAFF
.	TRBD1	TRBV5-1	TRBJ1-5	TGCGCCAGCAGCTTGGGGGAGGGGGCCGGTCAGCCCCAGCATTTT	CASSLGEGAGQPQHF
.	.	TRBV7-8	TRBJ1-2	TGTGCCAGCAGCTTAGGGGGACCCACTACTAAAAACTATGGCTACACCTTC	CASSLGGPTTKNYGYTF
.	TRBD2	TRBV28	TRBJ2-1	TGTGCCAGCAGTTTCCCTGGGACTAGCGGAAGAGGTGAGCAGTTCTTC	CASSFPGTSGRGEQFF
.	.	TRBV5-8	TRBJ1-2	TGTGCCAGCAGCTTGGATTTGGGGTTAGCTAACTATGGCTACACCTTC	CASSLDLGLANYGYTF
.	.	TRBV6-5	TRBJ2-1	TGTGCCAGCAGTTACTCAGCGCGGGGCGGTAGTAATGAGCAGTTCTTC	CASSYSARGGSNEQFF
.	.	TRBV5-6	TRBJ2-4	TGTGCCAGCAGCTTGTCTGGGGAGGGGGACATTCAGTACTTC	CASSLSGEGDIQYF
.	.	TRBV5-8	TRBJ2-6	TGTGCCAGCAGCTTTTTCGCCGGACGGGATAGCTCTGGGGCCAACGTCCTGACTTTC	CASSFFAGRDSSGANVLTF
.	.	TRBV30	TRBJ1-5	TGTGCCTGGAGTGTAAACAGTAATCAGCCCCAGCATTTT	CAWSVNSNQPQHF
.	TRBD1	TRBV18	TRBJ1-1	TGTGCCAGCTCACCACCGGGACAGGGAAACACTGAAGCTTTCTTT	CASSPPGQGNTEAFF
.	.	TRBV5-8	TRBJ1-1	TGTGCCAGCAGCTTGGAGAGGGTCATGAACACTGAAGCTTTCTTT	CASSLERVMNTEAFF
.	.	TRBV7-2	TRBJ1-5	TGTGCCAGCAGCTCAAATAGCAATCAGCCCCAGCATTTT	CASSSNSNQPQHF
few	TRBD1	TRBV28	TRBJ1-1	TGTGCCAGCACCCTCGACAGGGGATGGGACACTGAAGCTTTCTTT	CASTLDRGWDTEAFF
.	TRBD1	TRBV6-1	TRBJ2-7	TGTGCCAGCAGCCAGGGGGCTAGTCTCTACGAGCAGTACTTC	CASSQGASLYEQYF
.	TRBD1	TRBV5-1	TRBJ2-7	TGCGCCAGCAGCTCGGGACAGGGAAAGGGCGAGCAGTACTTC	CASSSGQGKGEQYF
.	.	TRBV18	TRBJ2-2	TGTGCCAGCTCAAAGGGGACACCGAACACCGGGGAGCTGTTTTTT	CASSKGTPNTGELFF
.	TRBD1	TRBV7-6	TRBJ2-2	TGTGCCAGCAGCTTAGTAGGGACAGGGGGCACCGGGGAGCTGTTTTTT	CASSLVGTGGTGELFF